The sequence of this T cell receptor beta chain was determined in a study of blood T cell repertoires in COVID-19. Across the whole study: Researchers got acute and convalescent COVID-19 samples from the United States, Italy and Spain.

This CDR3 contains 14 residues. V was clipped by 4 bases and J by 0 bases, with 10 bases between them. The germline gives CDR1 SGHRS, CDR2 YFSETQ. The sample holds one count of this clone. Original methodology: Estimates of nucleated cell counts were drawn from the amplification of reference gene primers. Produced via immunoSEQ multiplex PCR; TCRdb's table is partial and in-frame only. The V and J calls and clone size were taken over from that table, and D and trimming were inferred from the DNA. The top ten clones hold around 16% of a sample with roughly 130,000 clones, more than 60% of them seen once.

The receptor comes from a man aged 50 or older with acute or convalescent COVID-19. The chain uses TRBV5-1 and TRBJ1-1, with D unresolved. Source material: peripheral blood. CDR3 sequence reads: CASSPERVNTEAFF. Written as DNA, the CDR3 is TGCGCCAGCAGCCCAGAGCGGGTGAACACTGAAGCTTTCTTT.